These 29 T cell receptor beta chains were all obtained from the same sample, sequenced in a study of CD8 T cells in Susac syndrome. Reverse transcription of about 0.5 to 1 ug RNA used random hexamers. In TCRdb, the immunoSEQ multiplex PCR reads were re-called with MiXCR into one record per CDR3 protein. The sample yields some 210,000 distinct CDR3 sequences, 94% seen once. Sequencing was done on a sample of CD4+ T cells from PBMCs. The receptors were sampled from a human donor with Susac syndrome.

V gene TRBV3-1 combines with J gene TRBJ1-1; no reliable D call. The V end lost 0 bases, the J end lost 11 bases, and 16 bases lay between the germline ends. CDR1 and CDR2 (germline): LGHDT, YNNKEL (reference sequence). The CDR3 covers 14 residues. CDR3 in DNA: TGTGCCAGCAGCCAAGATCCAGCATCCAAAGAGGCTTTCTTT. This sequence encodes CASSQDPASKEAFF.

The CDR3: CASSGGGLAGETQYF. CDR3 sequence (DNA): TGTGCCAGCAGCGGGGGGGGACTAGCAGGAGAGACCCAGTACTTC. The rearrangement links TRBV5-4 to TRBJ2-5; 9 bases agree with TRBD2. The length of the CDR3 is 15 residues. With V trimmed by 4 bases and J by 4 bases, 8 bases remained unmatched. Germline values: CDR1 SGHNT, CDR2 YYREEE (reference sequence).

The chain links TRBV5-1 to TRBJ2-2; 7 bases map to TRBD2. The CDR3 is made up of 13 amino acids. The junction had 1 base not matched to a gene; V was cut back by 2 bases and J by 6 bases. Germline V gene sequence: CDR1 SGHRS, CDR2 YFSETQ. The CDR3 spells CASSFGGAGELFF. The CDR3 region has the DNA TGCGCCAGCAGCTTTGGGGGGGCCGGGGAGCTGTTTTTT.

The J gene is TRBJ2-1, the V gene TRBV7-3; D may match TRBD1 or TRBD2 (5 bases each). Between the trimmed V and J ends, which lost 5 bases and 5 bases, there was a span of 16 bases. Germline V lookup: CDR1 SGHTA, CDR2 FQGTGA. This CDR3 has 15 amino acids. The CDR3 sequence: CASSKGTPGHNEQFF. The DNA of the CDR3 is TGTGCCAGCAGCAAGGGTACTCCGGGGCACAATGAGCAGTTCTTC.

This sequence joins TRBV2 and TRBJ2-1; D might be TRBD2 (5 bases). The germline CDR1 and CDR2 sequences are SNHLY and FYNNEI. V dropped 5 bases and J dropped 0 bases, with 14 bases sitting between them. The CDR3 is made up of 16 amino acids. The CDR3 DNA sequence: TGTGCCAGCAGTCAAACTAGGGCGAGCTCCTACAATGAGCAGTTCTTC. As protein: CASSQTRASSYNEQFF.

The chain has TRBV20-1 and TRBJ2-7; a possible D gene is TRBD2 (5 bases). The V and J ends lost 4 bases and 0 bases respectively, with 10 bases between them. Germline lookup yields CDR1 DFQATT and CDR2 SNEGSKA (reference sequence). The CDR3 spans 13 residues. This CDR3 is CSAKGVPSYEQYF. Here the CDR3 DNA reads TGCAGTGCTAAGGGAGTTCCCTCCTACGAGCAGTACTTC.

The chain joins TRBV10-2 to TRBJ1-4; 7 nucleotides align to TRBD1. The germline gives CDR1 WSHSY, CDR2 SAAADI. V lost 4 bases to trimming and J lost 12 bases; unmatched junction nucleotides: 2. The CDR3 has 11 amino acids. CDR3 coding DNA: TGCGCCAGCAGTGCGACAGGGCAACTGTTTTTT. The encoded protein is CASSATGQLFF.

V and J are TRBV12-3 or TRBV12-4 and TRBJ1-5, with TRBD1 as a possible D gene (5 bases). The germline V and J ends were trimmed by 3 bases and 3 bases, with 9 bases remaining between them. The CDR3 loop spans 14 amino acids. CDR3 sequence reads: CASSLGRDNQPQHF. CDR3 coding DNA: TGTGCCAGCAGTTTGGGCAGGGACAATCAGCCCCAGCATTTT.

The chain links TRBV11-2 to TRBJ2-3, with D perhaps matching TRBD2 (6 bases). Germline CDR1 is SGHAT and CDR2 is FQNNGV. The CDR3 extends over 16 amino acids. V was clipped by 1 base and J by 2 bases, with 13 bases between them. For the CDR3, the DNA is TGTGCCAGCAGCTTAGTGGGAGGTACTGCCACAGATACGCAGTATTTT. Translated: CASSLVGGTATDTQYF.

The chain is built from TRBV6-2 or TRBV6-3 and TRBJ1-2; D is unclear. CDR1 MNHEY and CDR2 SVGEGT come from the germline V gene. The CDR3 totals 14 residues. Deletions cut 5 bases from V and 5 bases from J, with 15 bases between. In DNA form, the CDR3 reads TGTGCCAGCAGTCCGGACTCGTCCCTTTATGGCTACACCTTC. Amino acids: CASSPDSSLYGYTF.

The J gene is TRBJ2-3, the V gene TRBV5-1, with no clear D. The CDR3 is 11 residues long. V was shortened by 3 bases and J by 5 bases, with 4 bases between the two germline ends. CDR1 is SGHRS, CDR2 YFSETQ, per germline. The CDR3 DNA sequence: TGCGCCAGCAGCTATGAAGATACGCAGTATTTT. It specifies CASSYEDTQYF.

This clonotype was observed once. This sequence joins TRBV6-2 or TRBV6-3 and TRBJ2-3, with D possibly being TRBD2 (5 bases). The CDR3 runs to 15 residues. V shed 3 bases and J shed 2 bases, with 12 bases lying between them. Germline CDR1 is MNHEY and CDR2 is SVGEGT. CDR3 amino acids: CASSYYGRDTDTQYF. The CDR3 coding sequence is TGTGCCAGCAGTTATTATGGACGGGACACAGATACGCAGTATTTT.

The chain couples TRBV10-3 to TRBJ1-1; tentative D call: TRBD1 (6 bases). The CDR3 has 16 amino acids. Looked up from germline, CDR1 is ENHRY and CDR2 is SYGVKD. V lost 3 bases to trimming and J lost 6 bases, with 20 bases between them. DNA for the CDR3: TGTGCCATCAGTGAATCGAAGGGTCAGGGGAGGTCTGAAGCTTTCTTT. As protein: CAISESKGQGRSEAFF.

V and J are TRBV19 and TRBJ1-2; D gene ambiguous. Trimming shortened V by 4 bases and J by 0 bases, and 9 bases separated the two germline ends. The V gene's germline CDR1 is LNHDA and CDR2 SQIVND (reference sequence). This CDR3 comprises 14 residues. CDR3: CASSTSASNYGYTF. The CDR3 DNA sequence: TGTGCCAGTAGTACGTCAGCTTCTAACTATGGCTACACCTTC.

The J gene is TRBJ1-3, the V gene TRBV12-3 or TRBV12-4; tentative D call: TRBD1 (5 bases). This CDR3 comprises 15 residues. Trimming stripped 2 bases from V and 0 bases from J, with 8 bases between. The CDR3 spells CASSLQGFSGNTIYF. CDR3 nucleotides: TGTGCCAGCAGTTTACAGGGATTCTCTGGAAACACCATATATTTT.

CDR3 protein: CASSLRDVRTEAFF. The CDR3 DNA follows: TGTGCCAGCAGTTTAAGGGACGTGCGCACTGAAGCTTTCTTT. The chain combines TRBV12-3 or TRBV12-4 with TRBJ1-1; tentatively, D is TRBD1 (5 bases). This CDR3 region has 14 residues. The V and J ends lost 2 bases and 4 bases respectively, with 11 bases between them.

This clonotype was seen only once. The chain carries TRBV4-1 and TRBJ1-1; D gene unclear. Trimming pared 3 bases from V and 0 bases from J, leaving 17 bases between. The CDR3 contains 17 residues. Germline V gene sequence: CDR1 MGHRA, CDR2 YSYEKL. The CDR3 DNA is TGCGCCAGCAGCCAGTCAGTAATCGATCTCATGAACACTGAAGCTTTCTTT. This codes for CASSQSVIDLMNTEAFF.

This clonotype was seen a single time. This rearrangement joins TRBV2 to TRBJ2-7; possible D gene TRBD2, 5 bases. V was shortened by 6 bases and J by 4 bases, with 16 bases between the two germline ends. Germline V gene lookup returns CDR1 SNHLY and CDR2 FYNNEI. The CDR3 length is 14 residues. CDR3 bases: TGTGCCAGCAGCCTCGAGGGTTCTCCTTACGAGCAGTACTTC. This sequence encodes CASSLEGSPYEQYF.

CDR3 nucleotides: TGTGCCATCACCAAGGGACAGAACACCGGGGAGCTGTTTTTT. As protein: CAITKGQNTGELFF. The chain has TRBV10-3 and TRBJ2-2; possibly TRBD1 for D (6 bases). The CDR3 loop spans 14 amino acids. From germline, CDR1 is ENHRY and CDR2 SYGVKD. V was pared by 7 bases and J by 1 base, with 10 bases between.

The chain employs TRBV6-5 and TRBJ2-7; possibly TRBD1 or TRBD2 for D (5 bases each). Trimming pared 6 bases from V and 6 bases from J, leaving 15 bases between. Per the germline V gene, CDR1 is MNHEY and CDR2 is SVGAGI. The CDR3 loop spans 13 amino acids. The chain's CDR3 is CASSFRGRGEQYF. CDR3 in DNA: TGTGCCAGCAGCTTCCGGGGCCGGGGCGAGCAGTACTTC.

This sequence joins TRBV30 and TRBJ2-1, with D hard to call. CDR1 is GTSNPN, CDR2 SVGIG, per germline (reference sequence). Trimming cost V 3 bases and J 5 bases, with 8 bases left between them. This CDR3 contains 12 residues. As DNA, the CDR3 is TGTGCCTGGAGCTTTGGGGACAATGAGCAGTTCTTC. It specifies CAWSFGDNEQFF.

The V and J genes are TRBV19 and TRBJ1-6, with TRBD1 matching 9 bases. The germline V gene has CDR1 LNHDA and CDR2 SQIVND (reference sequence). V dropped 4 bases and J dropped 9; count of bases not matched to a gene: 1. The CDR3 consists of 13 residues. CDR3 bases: TGTGCCAGTAGTACGGGACAGGGTTCACCCCTCCACTTT. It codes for CASSTGQGSPLHF.

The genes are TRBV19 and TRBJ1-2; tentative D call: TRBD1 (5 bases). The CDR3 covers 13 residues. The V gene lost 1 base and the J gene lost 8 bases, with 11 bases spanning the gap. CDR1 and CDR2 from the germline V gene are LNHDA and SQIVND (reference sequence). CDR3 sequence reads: CASSIVQGRGYTF. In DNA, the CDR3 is TGTGCCAGTAGTATAGTTCAGGGACGGGGCTACACCTTC.

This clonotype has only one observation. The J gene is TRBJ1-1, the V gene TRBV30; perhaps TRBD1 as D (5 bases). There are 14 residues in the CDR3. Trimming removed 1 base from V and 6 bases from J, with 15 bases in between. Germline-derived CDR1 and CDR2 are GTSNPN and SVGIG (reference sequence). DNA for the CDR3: TGTGCCTGGAGTGGGGGACCCCAAGTACCTGAAGCTTTCTTT. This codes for CAWSGGPQVPEAFF.

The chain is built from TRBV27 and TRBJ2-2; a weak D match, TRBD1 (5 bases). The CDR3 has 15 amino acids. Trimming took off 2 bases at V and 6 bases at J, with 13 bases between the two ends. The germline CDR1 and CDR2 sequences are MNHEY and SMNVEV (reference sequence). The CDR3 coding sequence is TGTGCCAGCAGTTTAAGGGGTTATGTATCCGGGGAGCTGTTTTTT. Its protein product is CASSLRGYVSGELFF.

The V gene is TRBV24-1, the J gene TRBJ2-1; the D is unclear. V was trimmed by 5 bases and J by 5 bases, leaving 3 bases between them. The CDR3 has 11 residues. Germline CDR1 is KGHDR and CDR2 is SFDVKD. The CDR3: CATSAHNEQFF. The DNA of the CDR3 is TGTGCCACCAGTGCCCACAATGAGCAGTTCTTC.

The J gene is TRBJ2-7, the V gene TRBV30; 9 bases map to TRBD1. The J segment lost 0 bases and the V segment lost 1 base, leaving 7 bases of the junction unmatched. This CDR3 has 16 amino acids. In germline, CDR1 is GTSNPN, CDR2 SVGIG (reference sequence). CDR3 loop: CAWSAVLTGGSYEQYF. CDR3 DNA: TGTGCCTGGAGTGCGGTTTTGACAGGGGGCTCCTACGAGCAGTACTTC.

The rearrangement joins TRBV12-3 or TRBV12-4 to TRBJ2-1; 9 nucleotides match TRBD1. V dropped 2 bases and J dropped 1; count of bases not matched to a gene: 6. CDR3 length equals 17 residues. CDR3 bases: TGTGCCAGCAGTTTAATGGGACAGGGTATTTCCTACAATGAGCAGTTCTTC. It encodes CASSLMGQGISYNEQFF.

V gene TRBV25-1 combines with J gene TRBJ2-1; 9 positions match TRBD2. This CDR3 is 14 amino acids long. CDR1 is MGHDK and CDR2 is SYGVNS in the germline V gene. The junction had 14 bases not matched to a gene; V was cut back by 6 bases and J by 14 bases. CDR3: CASSLGGSGGGEFF. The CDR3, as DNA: TGTGCCAGCAGCCTCGGGGGTAGCGGGGGAGGGGAGTTCTTC.